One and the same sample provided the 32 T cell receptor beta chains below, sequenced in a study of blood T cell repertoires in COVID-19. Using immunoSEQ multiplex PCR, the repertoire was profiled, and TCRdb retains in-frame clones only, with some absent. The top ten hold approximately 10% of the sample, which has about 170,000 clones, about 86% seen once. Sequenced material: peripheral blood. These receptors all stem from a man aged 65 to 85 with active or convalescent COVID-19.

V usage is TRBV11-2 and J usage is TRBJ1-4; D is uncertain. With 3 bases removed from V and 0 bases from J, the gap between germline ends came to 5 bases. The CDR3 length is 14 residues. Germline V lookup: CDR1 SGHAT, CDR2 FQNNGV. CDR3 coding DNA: TGTGCCAGCAGCTTCATTGCAACTAATGAAAAACTGTTTTTT. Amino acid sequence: CASSFIATNEKLFF.

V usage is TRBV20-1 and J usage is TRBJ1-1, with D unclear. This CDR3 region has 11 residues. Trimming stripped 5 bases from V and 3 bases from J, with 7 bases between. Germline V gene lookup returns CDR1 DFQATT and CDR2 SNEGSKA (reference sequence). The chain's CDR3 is CSALRYTEAFF. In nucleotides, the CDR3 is TGCAGTGCTCTCAGGTACACTGAAGCTTTCTTT.

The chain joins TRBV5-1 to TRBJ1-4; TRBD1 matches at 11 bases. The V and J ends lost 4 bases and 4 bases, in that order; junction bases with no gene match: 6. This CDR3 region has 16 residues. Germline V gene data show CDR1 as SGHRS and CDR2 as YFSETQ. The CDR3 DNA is TGCGCCAGCAGCCCGGACAGGGGGCTAGGTAATGAAAAACTGTTTTTT. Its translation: CASSPDRGLGNEKLFF.

The CDR3 is CASRVTGLSNQPQHF. Here the CDR3 DNA reads TGTGCCAGTAGGGTGACAGGGTTGAGCAATCAGCCCCAGCATTTT. This chain connects TRBV19 to TRBJ1-5, with 7 bases lining up with TRBD1. Unmatched junction bases numbered 6, after V lost 6 bases and J lost 1 base. The germline CDR1 and CDR2 sequences are LNHDA and SQIVND (reference sequence). The CDR3 is made up of 15 amino acids.

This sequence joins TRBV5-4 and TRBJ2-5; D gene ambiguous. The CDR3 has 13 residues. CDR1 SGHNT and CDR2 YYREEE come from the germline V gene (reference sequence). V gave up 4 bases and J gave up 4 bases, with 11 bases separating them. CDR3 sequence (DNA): TGTGCCAGCAGCGAATCGCGTGGAGAGACCCAGTACTTC. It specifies CASSESRGETQYF.

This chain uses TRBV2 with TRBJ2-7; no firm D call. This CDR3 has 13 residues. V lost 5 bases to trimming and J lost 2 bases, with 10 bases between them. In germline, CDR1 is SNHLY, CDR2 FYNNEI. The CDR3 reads CASSPQVAYEQYF. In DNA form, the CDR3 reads TGTGCCAGCAGTCCCCAGGTAGCCTACGAGCAGTACTTC. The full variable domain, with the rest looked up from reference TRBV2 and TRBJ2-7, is EPEVTQTPSHQVTQMGQEVILRCVPISNHLYFYWYRQILGQKVEFLVSFYNNEISEKSEIFDDQFSVERPDGSNFTLKIRSTKLEDSAMYFCASSPQVAYEQYFGPGTRLTVT.

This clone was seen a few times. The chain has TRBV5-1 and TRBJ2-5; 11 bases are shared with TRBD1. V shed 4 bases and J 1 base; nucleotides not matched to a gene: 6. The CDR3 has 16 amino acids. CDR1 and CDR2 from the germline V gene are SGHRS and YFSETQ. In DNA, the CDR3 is TGCGCCAGCAGCCCAGGGGACAGGGGGTTCCAAGAGACCCAGTACTTC. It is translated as CASSPGDRGFQETQYF.

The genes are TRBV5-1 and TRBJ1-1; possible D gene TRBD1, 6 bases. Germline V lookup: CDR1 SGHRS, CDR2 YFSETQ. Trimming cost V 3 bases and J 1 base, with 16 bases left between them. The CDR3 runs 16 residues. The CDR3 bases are TGCGCCAGCAGCTCCCTCGGAGGACAGCAGAACACTGAAGCTTTCTTT. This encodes CASSSLGGQQNTEAFF.

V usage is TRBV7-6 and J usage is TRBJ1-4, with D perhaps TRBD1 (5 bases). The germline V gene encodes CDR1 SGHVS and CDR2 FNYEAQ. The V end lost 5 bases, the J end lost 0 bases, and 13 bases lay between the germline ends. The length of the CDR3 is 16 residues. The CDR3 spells CASSGRTGATNEKLFF. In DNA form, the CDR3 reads TGTGCCAGCAGCGGCAGAACAGGAGCAACTAATGAAAAACTGTTTTTT.

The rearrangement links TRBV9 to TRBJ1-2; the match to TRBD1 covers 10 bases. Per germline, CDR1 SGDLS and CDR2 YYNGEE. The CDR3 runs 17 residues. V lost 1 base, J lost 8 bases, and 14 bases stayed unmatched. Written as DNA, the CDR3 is TGTGCCAGCAGCGTATCGTCGACAGGGGGCATGAGTGGAGGCTACACCTTC. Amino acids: CASSVSSTGGMSGGYTF.

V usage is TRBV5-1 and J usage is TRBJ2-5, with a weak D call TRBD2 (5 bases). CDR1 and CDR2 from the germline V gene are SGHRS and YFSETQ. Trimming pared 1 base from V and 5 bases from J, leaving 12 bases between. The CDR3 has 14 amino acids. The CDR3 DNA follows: TGCGCCAGCAGCTTGACGTCTACGGGGGAGACCCAGTACTTC. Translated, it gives CASSLTSTGETQYF. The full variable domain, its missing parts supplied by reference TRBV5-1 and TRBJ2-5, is KAGVTQTPRYLIKTRGQQVTLSCSPISGHRSVSWYQQTPGQGLQFLFEYFSETQRNKGNFPGRFSGRQFSNSRSEMNVSTLELGDSALYLCASSLTSTGETQYFGPGTRLLVL.

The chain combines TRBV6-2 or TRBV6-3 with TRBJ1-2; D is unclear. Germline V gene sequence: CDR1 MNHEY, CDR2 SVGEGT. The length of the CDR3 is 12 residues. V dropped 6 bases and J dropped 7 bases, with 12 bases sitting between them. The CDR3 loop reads CASSPREGGYTF. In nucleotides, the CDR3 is TGTGCCAGCAGCCCCCGGGAGGGTGGCTACACCTTC.

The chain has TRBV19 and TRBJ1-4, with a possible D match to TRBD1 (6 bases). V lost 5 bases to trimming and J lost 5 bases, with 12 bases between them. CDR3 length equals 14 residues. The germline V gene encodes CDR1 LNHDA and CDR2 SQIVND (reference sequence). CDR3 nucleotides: TGTGCCAGTAGTGAGAGAGGACAGAATGAAAAACTGTTTTTT. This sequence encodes CASSERGQNEKLFF. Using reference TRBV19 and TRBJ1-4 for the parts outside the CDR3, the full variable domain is DGGITQSPKYLFRKEGQNVTLSCEQNLNHDAMYWYRQDPGQGLRLIYYSQIVNDFQKGDIAEGYSVSREKKESFPLTVTSAQKNPTAFYLCASSERGQNEKLFFGSGTQLSVL.

Here the CDR3 reads CAWWTSGNPSYEQYF. As DNA, the CDR3 is TGTGCCTGGTGGACTAGCGGTAACCCTTCCTACGAGCAGTACTTC. This chain connects TRBV30 to TRBJ2-7, with 10 bases identical to TRBD2. The V gene end was trimmed by 5 bases and the J gene end by 1 base; junction bases not matched to a gene: 8. The CDR3 consists of 15 residues. Germline V gene data show CDR1 as GTSNPN and CDR2 as SVGIG (reference sequence).

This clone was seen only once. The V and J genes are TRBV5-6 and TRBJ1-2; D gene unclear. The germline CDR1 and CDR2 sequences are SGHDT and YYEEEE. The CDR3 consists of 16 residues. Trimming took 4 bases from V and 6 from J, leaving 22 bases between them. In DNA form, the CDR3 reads TGTGCCAGCAGCCCCCGCACGGGAGAAACTAAACATGGCTACACCTTC. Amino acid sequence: CASSPRTGETKHGYTF.

This CDR3 reads CSARTGTNTEAFF. The CDR3 coding sequence is TGCAGCGCCAGGACAGGGACTAACACTGAAGCTTTCTTT. J is TRBJ1-1 and V is TRBV29-1; the match to TRBD1 covers 8 bases. The length of the CDR3 is 13 residues. Germline V gives CDR1 SQVTM, CDR2 ANQGSEA. The ends lost 7 bases at V and 2 bases at J; junction bases unmatched: 6.

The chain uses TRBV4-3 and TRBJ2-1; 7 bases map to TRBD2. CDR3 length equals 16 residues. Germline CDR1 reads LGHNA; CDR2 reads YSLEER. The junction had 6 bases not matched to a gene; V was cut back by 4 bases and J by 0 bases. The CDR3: CASSRHAGDSYNEQFF. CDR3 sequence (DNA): TGCGCCAGCAGCCGACACGCGGGGGACTCCTACAATGAGCAGTTCTTC.

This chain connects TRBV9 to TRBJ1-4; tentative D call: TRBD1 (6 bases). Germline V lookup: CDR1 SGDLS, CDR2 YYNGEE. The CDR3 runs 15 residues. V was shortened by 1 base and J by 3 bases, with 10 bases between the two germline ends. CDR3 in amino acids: CASSVLGGSNEKLFF. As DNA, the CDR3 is TGTGCCAGCAGCGTATTAGGGGGATCTAATGAAAAACTGTTTTTT.

The CDR3 region has the DNA TGTGCCAGCAGCCACTCCAGGACTAACTACAATGAGCAGTTCTTC. Translation: CASSHSRTNYNEQFF. V usage is TRBV5-4 and J usage is TRBJ2-1; a possible D gene is TRBD2 (6 bases). CDR1 is SGHNT, CDR2 YYREEE, per germline (reference sequence). The length of the CDR3 is 15 residues. The V and J ends lost 4 bases and 3 bases respectively, with 14 bases between them.

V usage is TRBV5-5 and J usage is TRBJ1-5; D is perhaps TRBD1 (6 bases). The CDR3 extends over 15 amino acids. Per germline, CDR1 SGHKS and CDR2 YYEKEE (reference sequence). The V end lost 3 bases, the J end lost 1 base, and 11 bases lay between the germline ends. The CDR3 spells CASSSQGRSNQPQHF. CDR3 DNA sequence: TGTGCCAGCAGCTCACAGGGCCGGAGCAATCAGCCCCAGCATTTT.

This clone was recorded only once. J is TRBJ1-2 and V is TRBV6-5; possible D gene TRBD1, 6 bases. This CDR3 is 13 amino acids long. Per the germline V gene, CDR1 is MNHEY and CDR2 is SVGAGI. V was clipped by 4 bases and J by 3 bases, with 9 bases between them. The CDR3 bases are TGTGCCAGCAGTTCGACAGGCGACTATGGCTACACCTTC. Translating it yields CASSSTGDYGYTF.

The CDR3 sequence: CASSLYMSPTGGESTEAFF. In DNA, the CDR3 is TGTGCCAGCAGTTTATATATGTCGCCGACAGGGGGCGAGAGCACTGAAGCTTTCTTT. V and J are TRBV28 and TRBJ1-1; 10 bases fit TRBD1. The junction had 15 bases not matched to a gene; V was cut back by 1 base and J by 4 bases. CDR1 is MDHEN, CDR2 SYDVKM, per germline. The CDR3 is 19 amino acids. The full variable domain, in which reference TRBV28 and TRBJ1-1 provide the parts outside the CDR3, is DVKVTQSSRYLVKRTGEKVFLECVQDMDHENMFWYRQDPGLGLRLIYFSYDVKMKEKGDIPEGYSVSREKKERFSLILESASTNQTSMYLCASSLYMSPTGGESTEAFFGQGTRLTVV.

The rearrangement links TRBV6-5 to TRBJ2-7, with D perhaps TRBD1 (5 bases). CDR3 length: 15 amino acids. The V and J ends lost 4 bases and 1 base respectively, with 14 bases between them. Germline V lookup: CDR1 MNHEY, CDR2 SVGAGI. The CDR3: CASSLLQGGSYEQYF. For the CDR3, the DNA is TGTGCCAGCAGTTTACTGCAGGGTGGATCCTACGAGCAGTACTTC.

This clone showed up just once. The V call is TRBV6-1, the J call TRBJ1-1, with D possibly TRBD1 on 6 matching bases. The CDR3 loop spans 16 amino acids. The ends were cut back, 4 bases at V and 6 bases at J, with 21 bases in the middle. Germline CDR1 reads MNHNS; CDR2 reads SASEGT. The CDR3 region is CASSGGFWGRYPEAFF. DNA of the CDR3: TGTGCCAGCAGTGGGGGATTCTGGGGGCGGTATCCTGAAGCTTTCTTT.

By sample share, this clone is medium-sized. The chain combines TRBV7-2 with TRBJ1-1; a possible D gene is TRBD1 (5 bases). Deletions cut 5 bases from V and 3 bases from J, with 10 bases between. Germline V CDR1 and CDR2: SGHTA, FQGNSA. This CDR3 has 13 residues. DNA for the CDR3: TGTGCCAGCAGCCAATGGGGGGACACTGAAGCTTTCTTT. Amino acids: CASSQWGDTEAFF. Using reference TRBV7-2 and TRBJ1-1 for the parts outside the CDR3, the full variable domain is GAGVSQSPSNKVTEKGKDVELRCDPISGHTALYWYRQSLGQGLEFLIYFQGNSAPDKSGLPSDRFSAERTGGSVSTLTIQRTQQEDSAVYLCASSQWGDTEAFFGQGTRLTVV.

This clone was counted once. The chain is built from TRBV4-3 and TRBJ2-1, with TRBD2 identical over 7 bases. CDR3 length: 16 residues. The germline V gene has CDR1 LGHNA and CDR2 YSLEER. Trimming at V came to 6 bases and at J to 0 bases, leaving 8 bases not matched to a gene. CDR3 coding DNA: TGCGCCAGCAGGCTAGCGGCAGCGAGCTCCTACAATGAGCAGTTCTTC. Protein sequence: CASRLAAASSYNEQFF.

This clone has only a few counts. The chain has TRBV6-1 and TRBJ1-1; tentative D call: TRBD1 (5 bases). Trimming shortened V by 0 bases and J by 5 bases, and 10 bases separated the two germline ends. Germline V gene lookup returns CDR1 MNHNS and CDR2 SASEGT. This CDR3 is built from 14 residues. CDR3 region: CASSEAWGGTEAFF. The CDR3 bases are TGTGCCAGCAGTGAAGCGTGGGGGGGGACTGAAGCTTTCTTT.

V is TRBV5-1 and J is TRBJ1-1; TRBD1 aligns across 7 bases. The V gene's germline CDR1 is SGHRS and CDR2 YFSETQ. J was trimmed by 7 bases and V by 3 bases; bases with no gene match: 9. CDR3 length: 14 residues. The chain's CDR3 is CASSSDVQGGEAFF. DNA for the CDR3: TGCGCCAGCAGCTCGGATGTCCAGGGGGGTGAAGCTTTCTTT.

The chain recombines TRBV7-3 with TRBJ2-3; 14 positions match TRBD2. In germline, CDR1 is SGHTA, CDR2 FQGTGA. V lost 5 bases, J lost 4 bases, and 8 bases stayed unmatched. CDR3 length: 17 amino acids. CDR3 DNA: TGTGCCAGCAGCCAAAAGGGGACTAGCGGGAGATCAGATACGCAGTATTTT. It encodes CASSQKGTSGRSDTQYF.

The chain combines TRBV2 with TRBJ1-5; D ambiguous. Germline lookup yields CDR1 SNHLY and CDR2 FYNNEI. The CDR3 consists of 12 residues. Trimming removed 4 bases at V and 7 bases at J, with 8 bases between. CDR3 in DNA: TGTGCCAGCAGTGCAAACATCCAGCCCCAGCATTTT. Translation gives CASSANIQPQHF.

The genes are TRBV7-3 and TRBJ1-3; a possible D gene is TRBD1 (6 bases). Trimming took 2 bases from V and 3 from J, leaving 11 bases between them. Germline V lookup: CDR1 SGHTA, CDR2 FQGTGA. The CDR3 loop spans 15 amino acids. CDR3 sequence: CASSLRGGDGNTIYF. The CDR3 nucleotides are TGTGCCAGCAGCTTACGAGGGGGTGATGGAAACACCATATATTTT. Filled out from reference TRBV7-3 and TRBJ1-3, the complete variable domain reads GAGVSQTPSNKVTEKGKYVELRCDPISGHTALYWYRQSLGQGPEFLIYFQGTGAADDSGLPNDRFFAVRPEGSVSTLKIQRTERGDSAVYLCASSLRGGDGNTIYFGEGSWLTVV.

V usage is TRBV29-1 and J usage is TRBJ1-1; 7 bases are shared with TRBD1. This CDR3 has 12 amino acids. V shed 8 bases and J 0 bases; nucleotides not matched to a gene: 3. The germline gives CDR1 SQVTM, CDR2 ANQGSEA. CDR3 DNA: TGCAGCATTAGGGGGCTGAACACTGAAGCTTTCTTT. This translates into CSIRGLNTEAFF.